The present TCR beta chain was sequenced within a study of breast tumors, draining lymph nodes, adjacent tissues. The study's findings and limits: Tumor repertoires ranked between lymph nodes and nontumor tissue in diversity, with V and J gene preferences. Luminal-like breast cancer showed significantly higher tumor–nontumor repertoire similarity than basal-like.

TCRdb used MiXCR to reprocess the multiplex PCR reads, holding one entry per CDR3 protein. The table lists 200,000 or so distinct CDR3 sequences, 31% of them singletons. The CDR3 loop spans 12 amino acids. Per the germline V gene, CDR1 is SNHLY and CDR2 is FYNNEI. The V end was cut by 6 bases, the J end by 0 bases, with 5 bases between. Samples came from axillary lymph nodes draining the breast cancer. This clonotype was observed a handful of times. Its specificity is unknown. This receptor was obtained from a female donor with breast cancer. Some clones in this sample may be carry-over from other donors' samples. This rearrangement joins TRBV2 to TRBJ1-1; no definite D call. Sequenced sample: axillary lymph node tissue. CDR3 amino acids: CASSGLNTEAFF. In nucleotides, the CDR3 is TGTGCCAGCAGCGGTCTGAACACTGAAGCTTTCTTT.